This entry lists 26 T cell receptor beta chains sequenced from one sample in a study of regulatory T cells in long-lasting Graves disease. Construction of the TCR beta libraries employed iRepertoire HTBI primers in conjunction with Arm-PCR of CDR3 regions. Each CDR3 protein gets one entry after TCRdb re-called the multiplex PCR reads with MiXCR. In the table there are roughly 560,000 distinct CDR3 sequences, about 12% of which are singletons. This sample's time point: newly diagnosed GD, antithyroid drugs for less than 3 months. PBMC-extracted RNA yielded the TCR library. These data are also associated with another study on T cells in Graves' hyperthyroidism and ophthalmopathy.

Specimen: peripheral blood mononuclear cells (PBMCs), collected at new diagnosis, from a patient treated with antithyroid drugs. The origin of the receptors is a young woman with Graves disease.

This clonotype appeared many times. The rearrangement uses TRBV15 and TRBJ2-7; TRBD2 might be the D (6 bases). CDR3 length equals 13 residues. Trimming shortened V by 3 bases and J by 3 bases, and 9 bases separated the two germline ends. CDR1 and CDR2 (germline): LNHNV, YYDKDF (reference sequence). Here the CDR3 reads CATSRAAGYEQYF. CDR3 in DNA: TGTGCCACCAGCAGGGCAGCGGGCTACGAGCAGTACTTC.

This clonotype was seen at least ten times. The V gene is TRBV11-2, the J gene TRBJ2-1; maybe TRBD1 (6 bases). This CDR3 is 14 amino acids long. V dropped 2 bases and J dropped 5 bases, with 10 bases sitting between them. Germline V gives CDR1 SGHAT, CDR2 FQNNGV. The CDR3 loop is CASSLPWGHNEQFF. CDR3 coding DNA: TGTGCCAGCAGCTTACCATGGGGGCACAATGAGCAGTTCTTC. Drawing the rest from reference TRBV11-2 and TRBJ2-1, the complete variable domain is EAGVAQSPRYKIIEKRQSVAFWCNPISGHATLYWYQQILGQGPKLLIQFQNNGVVDDSQLPKDRFSAERLKGVDSTLKIQPAKLEDSAVYLCASSLPWGHNEQFFGPGTRLTVL.

This clonotype was observed many times. The chain is built from TRBV20-1 and TRBJ2-1, with D perhaps TRBD2 (5 bases). Trimming took 6 bases from V and 9 from J, leaving 15 bases between them. The germline V gene has CDR1 DFQATT and CDR2 SNEGSKA (reference sequence). The CDR3 has 12 residues. DNA for the CDR3: TGCAGTGCCCCTAGGACTTACGGTGAGCAGTTCTTC. This translates into CSAPRTYGEQFF.

This chain joins TRBV3-1 and TRBJ2-1; TRBD1 agrees at 7 bases. Germline CDR1 reads LGHDT; CDR2 reads YNNKEL (reference sequence). This CDR3 region has 13 residues. Germline trimming cut 2 bases from V and 11 bases from J; bases unmatched to any gene: 6. The CDR3: CASSQMTGSKQFF. The CDR3 nucleotides are TGTGCCAGCAGCCAAATGACAGGGTCGAAGCAGTTCTTC.

This clonotype has a count of ten or more. The chain uses TRBV6-1 and TRBJ1-5, with 9 bases identical to TRBD1. V lost 6 bases, J lost 1 base, and 7 bases stayed unmatched. Germline V gene lookup returns CDR1 MNHNS and CDR2 SASEGT. This CDR3 spans 16 amino acids. The chain's CDR3 is CASSRGQGQSNQPQHF. In nucleotides, the CDR3 is TGTGCCAGCAGCCGCGGACAGGGGCAAAGCAATCAGCCCCAGCATTTT.

V usage is TRBV4-1 and J usage is TRBJ1-1; D is ambiguous. V lost 0 bases to trimming and J lost 10 bases, with 12 bases between them. The CDR3 loop spans 13 amino acids. Germline V lookup: CDR1 MGHRA, CDR2 YSYEKL. This CDR3 is CASSQDIMGGAFF. CDR3 coding DNA: TGCGCCAGCAGCCAAGATATTATGGGTGGAGCTTTCTTT.

This clonotype was observed at least ten times. J is TRBJ2-5 and V is TRBV27; a weak D match, TRBD1 (6 bases). The V gene lost 3 bases and the J gene lost 9 bases, with 20 bases spanning the gap. The CDR3 loop spans 15 amino acids. Germline values: CDR1 MNHEY, CDR2 SMNVEV (reference sequence). CDR3 bases: TGTGCCAGCAGTTTTTCCGGACAGCCGAATAGAGCCCAGTACTTC. Translating gives CASSFSGQPNRAQYF.

The chain couples TRBV15 to TRBJ2-7; D gene ambiguous. The CDR3 sequence is 15 residues long. V gave up 0 bases and J gave up 2 bases, with 11 bases separating them. Germline CDR1 reads LNHNV; CDR2 reads YYDKDF (reference sequence). The CDR3 nucleotides read TGTGCCACCAGCAGAGATCGGAACACCCCCTACGAGCAGTACTTC. This sequence encodes CATSRDRNTPYEQYF.

This clonotype was found many times. The rearrangement uses TRBV2 and TRBJ2-7, with D perhaps matching TRBD1 (6 bases). The V gene's germline CDR1 is SNHLY and CDR2 FYNNEI. Trimming stripped 6 bases from V and 2 bases from J, with 11 bases between. This CDR3 is built from 13 residues. The DNA of the CDR3 is TGTGCCAGCAGCCCCGGACAGACCTACGAGCAGTACTTC. This codes for CASSPGQTYEQYF.

This clonotype was observed a few times. The V call is TRBV5-4, the J call TRBJ1-1; 7 bases are a match to TRBD1. CDR1 is SGHNT and CDR2 is YYREEE in the germline V gene (reference sequence). The length of the CDR3 is 14 residues. V shed 1 base and J 5 bases; nucleotides not matched to a gene: 5. DNA of the CDR3: TGTGCCAGCAGCTTGCCAGGGGGAGCGACTGAAGCTTTCTTT. This gives the protein CASSLPGGATEAFF. Filled out from reference TRBV5-4 and TRBJ1-1, the complete variable domain reads ETGVTQSPTHLIKTRGQQVTLRCSSQSGHNTVSWYQQALGQGPQFIFQYYREEENGRGNFPPRFSGLQFPNYSSELNVNALELDDSALYLCASSLPGGATEAFFGQGTRLTVV.

This clonotype was seen ten or more times. This chain joins TRBV27 and TRBJ2-2; D is ambiguous. V lost 2 bases and J 5 bases, leaving 12 bases between the germline ends. The CDR3 is made up of 15 amino acids. Germline lookup yields CDR1 MNHEY and CDR2 SMNVEV (reference sequence). The CDR3 coding sequence is TGTGCCAGCAGTTTAGTCTCGAAGTCGACCGGGGAGCTGTTTTTT. It specifies CASSLVSKSTGELFF.

This clonotype was observed at least ten times. The chain has TRBV3-1 and TRBJ2-1; TRBD2 aligns across 13 bases. The junction had 1 base not matched to a gene; V was cut back by 4 bases and J by 1 base. Germline V gives CDR1 LGHDT, CDR2 YNNKEL (reference sequence). CDR3 length: 16 amino acids. The CDR3 reads CASSLTSGRSYNEQFF. Here the CDR3 DNA reads TGTGCCAGCAGCCTGACTAGCGGGAGGTCCTACAATGAGCAGTTCTTC.

This clonotype was picked up many times. This chain joins TRBV2 and TRBJ1-4; tentatively, D is TRBD1 (6 bases). From germline, CDR1 is SNHLY and CDR2 FYNNEI. Between the trimmed V and J ends, which lost 6 bases and 5 bases, there was a span of 16 bases. The CDR3 loop spans 15 amino acids. The CDR3 region has the DNA TGTGCCAGCAGAGCTACAGGGTTCCTCAATGAAAAACTGTTTTTT. It yields the protein CASRATGFLNEKLFF.

This clonotype was found many times. The rearrangement links TRBV2 to TRBJ2-3; D ambiguous. This CDR3 has 13 residues. The germline CDR1 and CDR2 sequences are SNHLY and FYNNEI. V was shortened by 7 bases and J by 0 bases, with 8 bases between the two germline ends. Here the CDR3 reads CASTEISTDTQYF. For the CDR3, the DNA is TGTGCCAGCACCGAGATTAGCACAGATACGCAGTATTTT.

This clonotype was observed many times. The J gene is TRBJ2-5, the V gene TRBV6-2 or TRBV6-3; D is ambiguous. Trimming removed 8 bases at V and 4 bases at J, with 8 bases between. The germline gives CDR1 MNHEY, CDR2 SVGEGT. This CDR3 is built from 11 residues. CDR3 DNA sequence: TGTGCCAGCCAGAACCTAGAGACCCAGTACTTC. This encodes CASQNLETQYF.

This clonotype was found many times. For the CDR3, the DNA is TGCGCCAGCAGCCACGCTAAATCGGACAGCTACAACACTGAAGCTTTCTTT. It translates to CASSHAKSDSYNTEAFF. V and J are TRBV4-1 and TRBJ1-1, with D perhaps matching TRBD1 (6 bases). Trimming left V 3 bases short and J 2 bases short, with 19 bases between. This CDR3 spans 17 amino acids. Germline CDR1 and CDR2: MGHRA and YSYEKL.

This clonotype came up many times. The rearrangement links TRBV28 to TRBJ1-2; tentative D call: TRBD1 (5 bases). CDR1 is MDHEN, CDR2 SYDVKM, per germline. The V gene lost 8 bases and the J gene lost 0 bases, with 16 bases spanning the gap. This CDR3 region has 15 residues. CDR3 loop: CASGPMAGPNYGYTF. CDR3 nucleotides: TGTGCCAGCGGACCGATGGCAGGGCCTAACTATGGCTACACCTTC.

The CDR3 here is CASGWAGELFF. CDR3 coding DNA: TGTGCTAGTGGTTGGGCCGGGGAGCTGTTTTTT. The V gene is TRBV12-5, the J gene TRBJ2-2, with D unclear. The CDR3 spans 11 residues. The V gene lost 4 bases and the J gene lost 6 bases, with 3 bases spanning the gap. The germline V gene encodes CDR1 LGHNT and CDR2 FRNRAP.

This clonotype has at least ten counts. The J gene is TRBJ2-1, the V gene TRBV7-9; 9 nucleotides align to TRBD1. This CDR3 comprises 15 residues. Germline values: CDR1 SEHNR, CDR2 FQNEAQ (reference sequence). The junction had 4 bases not matched to a gene; V was cut back by 1 base and J by 6 bases. The CDR3 reads CASSLGGTGSNEQFF. CDR3 DNA sequence: TGTGCCAGCAGCTTAGGAGGGACAGGGAGCAATGAGCAGTTCTTC. The full variable domain, its missing parts supplied by reference TRBV7-9 and TRBJ2-1, is DTGVSQNPRHKITKRGQNVTFRCDPISEHNRLYWYRQTLGQGPEFLTYFQNEAQLEKSRLLSDRFSAERPKGSFSTLEIQRTEQGDSAMYLCASSLGGTGSNEQFFGPGTRLTVL.

The table lists this clonotype with a few counts. This sequence joins TRBV20-1 and TRBJ1-3, with unresolved D. Germline CDR1 and CDR2: DFQATT and SNEGSKA (reference sequence). The V and J ends lost 0 bases and 4 bases respectively, with 10 bases between them. CDR3 size: 14 residues. CDR3 DNA: TGCAGTGCTAGAGATCCGGGAAGAGGAAACACCATATATTTT. Translation: CSARDPGRGNTIYF.

This clonotype was recorded at least ten times. The chain carries TRBV13 and TRBJ2-5; TRBD2 agrees at 7 bases. The CDR3 loop spans 17 amino acids. The V segment lost 5 bases and the J segment 7 bases; nucleotides outside the gene matches: 19. Germline V gene data show CDR1 as PRHDT and CDR2 as FYEKMQ (reference sequence). For the CDR3, the DNA is TGTGCCAGCAGCCCGCCGGACCGACTAGCCACTGGTGGGACCCAGTACTTC. Residues: CASSPPDRLATGGTQYF.

A word on this clonotype: A clone one base away is much larger, so this may be a read error. This chain uses TRBV11-2 with TRBJ2-2, with TRBD2 as a possible D gene (5 bases). CDR1 and CDR2 (germline): SGHAT, FQNNGV. The CDR3 has 16 residues. The CDR3 DNA reads TGTGCCAGCAGCTTAGCCAGCGTCTCGAACACCGGGGAGCCGTTTTTT. This encodes CASSLASVSNTGEPFF.

This clonotype came up many times. The CDR3 sequence is CASSPLGTGNEQYF. The CDR3 nucleotides are TGTGCCAGCTCACCACTAGGGACAGGGAACGAGCAGTACTTC. J is TRBJ2-7 and V is TRBV18; 9 bases are a match to TRBD1. The length of the CDR3 is 14 residues. Germline V gene data show CDR1 as KGHSH and CDR2 as LQKENI. After removal of 1 base from V and 5 bases from J, the junction contained 3 bases not matched to a gene.

At least ten counts were recorded for this clonotype. The chain carries TRBV7-9 and TRBJ2-5, with 9 positions matching TRBD2. V lost 0 bases, J lost 0 bases, and 5 bases stayed unmatched. Per germline, CDR1 SEHNR and CDR2 FQNEAQ (reference sequence). This CDR3 has 17 amino acids. The DNA of the CDR3 is TGTGCCAGCAGCTTAGCGGCTAGCGGGGAGTACCAAGAGACCCAGTACTTC. It specifies CASSLAASGEYQETQYF.

This clonotype came up a few times. The J gene is TRBJ2-1, the V gene TRBV5-1; TRBD2 matches at 8 bases. The CDR3 has 17 residues. The V segment lost 3 bases and the J segment 6 bases; nucleotides outside the gene matches: 14. Germline loops: CDR1 SGHRS, CDR2 YFSETQ. CDR3 in DNA: TGCGCCAGCAGCTCCGTGGGGCGATTGCTAGCGGGCAATGAGCAGTTCTTC. Translating it yields CASSSVGRLLAGNEQFF.

Comments on this clonotype: This could be a read error, since a much larger clone is one nucleotide away. This chain connects TRBV7-8 to TRBJ2-3; D uncertain. The J call is in doubt because the DNA end fits TRBJ2-5 better. Germline CDR1 is SGHVS and CDR2 is FQNEAQ. CDR3 length: 12 amino acids. The CDR3 loop reads CASSSHGETQYF. As DNA, the CDR3 is TGTGCCAGCAGCTCCCACGGGGAGACCCAGTACTTC.